This T cell receptor (beta chain) is from a study of T cell responses to AZD1222 COVID-19 vaccine. Per the germline V gene, CDR1 is LGHDT and CDR2 is YNNKEL (reference sequence). Deletions cut 0 bases from V and 3 bases from J, with 11 bases between. This CDR3 comprises 15 residues. Sequencing was performed with immunoSEQ multiplex PCR; in TCRdb, only in-frame clones are kept and a portion is missing. The sample has more than 85,000 clones; 65% to 85% are singletons. The specimen comprised peripheral blood, sampled 28 days after the second AZD1222 dose. The sequence came from an adult who received the AZD1222 COVID-19 vaccine. V gene TRBV3-1 (or the pseudogene TRBV3-2) combines with J gene TRBJ1-1; D is unclear. The CDR3 sequence: CASSQDGRGDTEAFF. In DNA form, the CDR3 reads TGTGCCAGCAGCCAAGATGGGAGAGGCGACACTGAAGCTTTCTTT.